The 26 T cell receptor beta chains in this list originate from one sample, sequenced in a study of OX40 agonist ivuxolimab in advanced cancers. Some clones are missing from TCRdb's copy, which holds only in-frame ones; the method was immunoSEQ multiplex PCR. Here the sample spans fewer than 95,000 clones, less than 85% being singletons. This sample comprised CD4+ or CD8+ T cells sorted from blood, obtained in a trial of the OX40 agonist ivuxolimab. These receptors were obtained from an adult with an advanced solid tumor such as melanoma, head and neck, liver or kidney cancer.

The chain carries TRBV11-1 and TRBJ2-1, with D perhaps matching TRBD2 (5 bases). Germline V gives CDR1 SGHAT, CDR2 FQDESV (reference sequence). The CDR3 sequence is 16 residues long. Trimming removed 3 bases from V and 7 bases from J, with 19 bases in between. The CDR3 sequence: CASSFGAGPFENEQFF. DNA for the CDR3: TGTGCCAGCAGCTTCGGCGCGGGCCCCTTCGAAAATGAGCAGTTCTTC. The complete variable domain, with remaining parts taken from reference TRBV11-1 and TRBJ2-1, reads EAEVAQSPRYKITEKSQAVAFWCDPISGHATLYWYRQILGQGPELLVQFQDESVVDDSQLPKDRFSAERLKGVDSTLKIQPAELGDSAMYLCASSFGAGPFENEQFFGPGTRLTVL.

The V gene is TRBV14, the J gene TRBJ2-3; TRBD1 aligns across 9 bases. CDR1 and CDR2 from the germline V gene are SGHDN and FVKESK. The V and J ends lost 5 bases and 9 bases, in that order; junction bases with no gene match: 6. CDR3 length equals 13 residues. The CDR3 DNA reads TGTGCCAGCAGCTACAGGGGGCCAAAGACGCAGTATTTT. Its protein product is CASSYRGPKTQYF.

The CDR3 region has the DNA TGTGCCAGCAGACCTCCCCACAAGGGCACTGAAGCTTTCTTT. This codes for CASRPPHKGTEAFF. The rearrangement links TRBV28 to TRBJ1-1, with unresolved D. This CDR3 contains 14 residues. Per germline, CDR1 MDHEN and CDR2 SYDVKM. Trimming removed 6 bases from V and 4 bases from J, with 15 bases in between.

V and J are TRBV7-2 and TRBJ2-7; 10 nucleotides align to TRBD2. With 2 bases clipped from V and 2 bases from J, the junction kept 3 bases outside the gene matches. This CDR3 is 15 amino acids long. The V gene's germline CDR1 is SGHTA and CDR2 FQGNSA. The CDR3 sequence: CASSLYSGGTYEQYV. The CDR3 DNA is TGTGCCAGCAGCTTATATAGCGGGGGGACCTACGAGCAGTACGTC.

This clone was seen more than once but under ten times. The chain joins TRBV7-6 to TRBJ2-5; 10 nucleotides match TRBD1. V lost 5 bases to trimming and J lost 5 bases; unmatched junction nucleotides: 2. The CDR3 has 13 residues. Germline assignment: CDR1 SGHVS and CDR2 FNYEAQ. CDR3 amino acids: CASSRDRGETQYF. CDR3 sequence (DNA): TGTGCCAGCAGCCGGGACAGGGGTGAGACCCAGTACTTC.

This sequence joins TRBV5-1 and TRBJ2-3; maybe TRBD1 (5 bases). The CDR3 is 13 residues long. The germline V gene has CDR1 SGHRS and CDR2 YFSETQ. Trimming removed 4 bases at V and 4 bases at J, with 10 bases between. CDR3 residues: CASSQGISDTQYF. For the CDR3, the DNA is TGCGCCAGCAGCCAGGGTATATCAGATACGCAGTATTTT.

The chain couples TRBV28 to TRBJ1-2; TRBD1 agrees at 10 bases. This CDR3 has 16 amino acids. Unmatched junction bases numbered 17, after V lost 8 bases and J lost 8 bases. Germline CDR1 is MDHEN and CDR2 is SYDVKM. In nucleotides, the CDR3 is TGTGCCAGCCGACCGGACAGGGGGAAAGTGGTGCGCGGCTACACCTTC. Translation: CASRPDRGKVVRGYTF.

This clone has just one count. The rearrangement uses TRBV23-1 and TRBJ2-5, with D possibly being TRBD1 or TRBD2 (6 bases each). Being an ORF, TRBV23-1 has a function that is uncertain. Trimming took off 2 bases at V and 0 bases at J, with 7 bases between the two ends. There are 14 residues in the CDR3. In DNA form, the CDR3 reads TGCGCCAGCAGTCAACGGGGGCACCAAGAGACCCAGTACTTC. Its protein is CASSQRGHQETQYF.

The rearrangement joins TRBV6-5 to TRBJ2-5, with D perhaps TRBD1 or TRBD2 (7 bases each). V dropped 5 bases and J dropped 2 bases, with 15 bases sitting between them. From germline, CDR1 is MNHEY and CDR2 SVGAGI. The CDR3 runs 15 residues. The CDR3 sequence is CASSRTRGGQETQYF. DNA for the CDR3: TGTGCCAGCAGTAGGACCAGGGGGGGTCAAGAGACCCAGTACTTC.

The V call is TRBV6-6, the J call TRBJ2-1; D assignment may be TRBD1 or TRBD2 (5 bases each). V was cut by 9 bases and J by 8 bases, with 14 bases left in between. CDR3 length equals 12 residues. Germline CDR1 is MNHNY and CDR2 is SVGAGI (reference sequence). The chain's CDR3 is CASSQLGDEQFF. CDR3 coding DNA: TGTGCCAGTTCCCAATTGGGGGATGAGCAGTTCTTC.

The rearrangement uses TRBV11-2 and TRBJ1-1; D gene ambiguous. CDR1 and CDR2 from the germline V gene are SGHAT and FQNNGV. V shed 0 bases and J shed 2 bases, with 10 bases lying between them. The length of the CDR3 is 15 residues. The CDR3 loop reads CASSLEGRPNTEAFF. CDR3 nucleotide sequence: TGTGCCAGCAGCTTAGAGGGCAGACCTAACACTGAAGCTTTCTTT. The complete variable domain, with remaining parts taken from reference TRBV11-2 and TRBJ1-1, reads EAGVAQSPRYKIIEKRQSVAFWCNPISGHATLYWYQQILGQGPKLLIQFQNNGVVDDSQLPKDRFSAERLKGVDSTLKIQPAKLEDSAVYLCASSLEGRPNTEAFFGQGTRLTVV.

This sequence joins TRBV28 and TRBJ2-5; maybe TRBD1 (7 bases). The V and J ends lost 6 bases and 4 bases respectively, with 18 bases between them. This CDR3 spans 15 amino acids. The germline V gene encodes CDR1 MDHEN and CDR2 SYDVKM. As DNA, the CDR3 is TGTGCCAGCAGGAGGGGGGTAGGGGGCGGAGAGACCCAGTACTTC. Translating it yields CASRRGVGGGETQYF.

Points on this clone: The same CDR3 arises from other DNA sequences in this sample as well. V gene TRBV5-1 combines with J gene TRBJ1-1; D is ambiguous. Germline V gene sequence: CDR1 SGHRS, CDR2 YFSETQ. The germline V and J ends were trimmed by 0 bases and 7 bases, with 7 bases remaining between them. The CDR3 sequence is 12 residues long. The CDR3 nucleotides read TGCGCCAGCAGCTTGGAAGGTGTTGAAGCTTTCTTT. Protein: CASSLEGVEAFF.

This clone was observed a handful of times. The rearrangement links TRBV5-1 to TRBJ2-3; 10 positions match TRBD1. This CDR3 has 14 amino acids. V gave up 3 bases and J gave up 8 bases; unmatched junction bases: 6. Germline V gives CDR1 SGHRS, CDR2 YFSETQ. CDR3 DNA: TGCGCCAGCAGCTCACCCGGGACAGGGGTTACGCAGTATTTT. It codes for CASSSPGTGVTQYF.

The rearrangement joins TRBV18 to TRBJ1-2, with D hard to call. V was shortened by 2 bases and J by 0 bases, with 10 bases between the two germline ends. The CDR3 is made up of 15 amino acids. Germline loops: CDR1 KGHSH, CDR2 LQKENI. The CDR3 coding sequence is TGTGCCAGCTCACCAAACCTCGGGGCTAACTATGGCTACACCTTC. Protein: CASSPNLGANYGYTF.

This rearrangement joins TRBV19 to TRBJ1-3; no reliable D call. Deletions cut 4 bases from V and 2 bases from J, with 12 bases between. Per the germline V gene, CDR1 is LNHDA and CDR2 is SQIVND (reference sequence). This CDR3 contains 15 residues. CDR3 loop: CASSRAFGTGNTIYF. The CDR3 nucleotides are TGTGCCAGTAGTAGGGCGTTCGGGACTGGAAACACCATATATTTT.

J is TRBJ1-6 and V is TRBV4-1; D is uncertain. Looked up from germline, CDR1 is MGHRA and CDR2 is YSYEKL. The V gene lost 9 bases and the J gene lost 4 bases, with 13 bases spanning the gap. The CDR3 extends over 14 amino acids. Written as DNA, the CDR3 is TGCGCCAGTTCTGGAGGAGTTTATAATTCACCCCTCCACTTT. It specifies CASSGGVYNSPLHF.

V is TRBV11-1 and J is TRBJ1-6; 7 nucleotides line up with TRBD1. CDR1 and CDR2 (germline): SGHAT, FQDESV (reference sequence). J lost 4 bases, V lost 7 bases, and 16 bases had no gene match. The CDR3 has 18 residues. CDR3 loop: CASTLQGQGLPYNSPLHF. The CDR3 DNA reads as TGTGCCAGCACCCTACAGGGGCAGGGGCTACCTTATAATTCACCCCTCCACTTT.

J is TRBJ1-2 and V is TRBV7-6, with D unclear. This CDR3 contains 14 residues. CDR1 and CDR2 from the germline V gene are SGHVS and FNYEAQ. The germline V and J ends were trimmed by 1 base and 6 bases, with 12 bases remaining between them. The DNA of the CDR3 is TGTGCCAGCAGCTTAGAGGGTAGAGGGAATGGCTACACCTTC. Amino acids: CASSLEGRGNGYTF. The full variable domain, rest sourced from reference TRBV7-6 and TRBJ1-2, is GAGVSQSPRYKVTKRGQDVALRCDPISGHVSLYWYRQALGQGPEFLTYFNYEAQQDKSGLPNDRFSAERPEGSISTLTIQRTEQRDSAMYRCASSLEGRGNGYTFGSGTRLTVV.

The rearrangement uses TRBV6-6 and TRBJ2-7; D is perhaps TRBD2 (6 bases). This CDR3 contains 14 residues. V was trimmed by 4 bases and J by 7 bases, leaving 17 bases between them. Germline V CDR1 and CDR2: MNHNY, SVGAGI (reference sequence). In nucleotides, the CDR3 is TGTGCCAGCAGTTTCGATCCGGGGGTGGGGGAGCAGTACGTC. This sequence encodes CASSFDPGVGEQYV.

The chain joins TRBV6-1 to TRBJ2-6; D ambiguous. Trimming pared 7 bases from V and 2 bases from J, leaving 6 bases between. The CDR3 sequence is 13 residues long. Looked up from germline, CDR1 is MNHNS and CDR2 is SASEGT. The CDR3, as DNA: TGTGCCAGCATGACAACTGGGGCCAACGTCCTGACTTTC. It codes for CASMTTGANVLTF.

This clone was seen more than once but under ten times. The chain joins TRBV7-8 to TRBJ2-7; no firm D call. The germline gives CDR1 SGHVS, CDR2 FQNEAQ. The CDR3 loop spans 12 amino acids. Between the trimmed V and J ends, which lost 2 bases and 3 bases, there was a span of 5 bases. In DNA, the CDR3 is TGTGCCAGCAGCTTATTGGGCTACGAGCAGTACTTC. Translating it yields CASSLLGYEQYF.

The chain employs TRBV10-3 and TRBJ2-2, with D perhaps being TRBD1 or TRBD2 (5 bases each). The CDR3 loop spans 14 amino acids. Germline V CDR1 and CDR2: ENHRY, SYGVKD. Deletions cut 2 bases from V and 7 bases from J, with 11 bases between. The CDR3 spells CAISERDLGGELFF. CDR3 nucleotides: TGTGCCATCAGTGAGCGGGACCTAGGCGGGGAGCTGTTTTTT.

This clone was found a few times. The chain links TRBV6-1 to TRBJ1-5; tentative D call: TRBD1 (6 bases). The CDR3 is 14 residues long. V was cut by 2 bases and J by 6 bases, with 11 bases left in between. Per the germline V gene, CDR1 is MNHNS and CDR2 is SASEGT. The CDR3: CASSENPGAQPQHF. In nucleotides, the CDR3 is TGTGCCAGCAGTGAAAATCCAGGGGCTCAGCCCCAGCATTTT.

V is TRBV11-2 and J is TRBJ1-2; 8 bases agree with TRBD1. The germline gives CDR1 SGHAT, CDR2 FQNNGV. This CDR3 contains 16 residues. The J segment lost 2 bases and the V segment lost 5 bases, leaving 10 bases of the junction unmatched. CDR3 nucleotides: TGTGCCAGCAGCCAGCGCCCCAGGGGGCAAAACTATGGCTACACCTTC. Translated, it gives CASSQRPRGQNYGYTF. Based on the CDR3 plus reference TRBV11-2 and TRBJ1-2, the full variable domain is EAGVAQSPRYKIIEKRQSVAFWCNPISGHATLYWYQQILGQGPKLLIQFQNNGVVDDSQLPKDRFSAERLKGVDSTLKIQPAKLEDSAVYLCASSQRPRGQNYGYTFGSGTRLTVV.

The V gene is TRBV6-1, the J gene TRBJ2-1; 8 bases line up with TRBD2. J lost 6 bases, V lost 4 bases, and 5 bases had no gene match. From germline, CDR1 is MNHNS and CDR2 SASEGT. The CDR3 is made up of 14 amino acids. The CDR3 bases are TGTGCCAGCAGTGTAAGCGGGGGCCGCAATGAGCAGTTCTTC. Protein: CASSVSGGRNEQFF.